One T cell receptor beta chain is described in this entry. A few counts support this clone. The antigen it binds to is not known. Per-base quality was not reported, and no clone a single base away is much larger than it. The source of the sample is a study of OX40 agonist ivuxolimab in advanced cancers. For the study in its entirety: Ivuxolimab was a fully human IgG2 agonistic monoclonal antibody targeting the costimulatory receptor OX40 (CD134). Intravenous ivuxolimab was administered to patients every 2 weeks at six dose levels: 0.01, 0.1, 0.3, 1.5, 3 and 10 mg/kg. Among the approximately 50 dose-escalation patients, around 19 had hepatocellular carcinoma, about 15 melanoma, 9 renal cell carcinoma and 9 head and neck cancer. In the dose-escalation cohort, around four fifths of patients were male, and the mean age was around 60 years, with a range of about 23 to 85. Patients were allowed to have had prior anti-PD-1, anti-PD-L1 or anti-CTLA-4 therapy, and roughly two fifths of the dose-escalation patients had been treated with checkpoint inhibitors. Partial responses were achieved by three dose-escalation patients, of whom one had hepatocellular carcinoma and two had cutaneous melanoma. The point of sequencing TCRbeta in the periphery was to test whether ivuxolimab changed TCR sequence diversity and drove clonal T-cell expansion. The paper describes the monotherapy dose-escalation part (N = 52 patients) of the phase I trial of ivuxolimab.

The trial excluded patients who had a history of autoimmune disease or who were on systemic immunosuppression. Peripheral blood for TCR sequencing was drawn from every dose cohort at baseline, at cycle 4 day 1 and at cycle 7 day 1. The samples were drawn from a first-in-human, open-label, multicenter phase I dose-escalation trial of ivuxolimab. The trial enrolled adults with locally advanced or metastatic head and neck squamous cell, hepatocellular, melanoma or renal cell carcinoma. Before TCR sequencing, CD4+ T cells and CD8+ T cells from peripheral blood were sorted into separate populations. Overall study outcomes, separate from this receptor: Partial responders in the 0.1-3.0 mg/kg groups had among the lowest normalized peripheral clonal expansion, especially among CD8+ T cells. After ivuxolimab, expanded clones were on average more numerous among CD8+ T cells than among CD4+ T cells. At doses of 0.1 to 3.0 mg/kg, clonal expansion of both CD4+ and CD8+ blood T cells was observed from baseline to week 6. The antigen specificity of the peripheral T cells that underwent clonal expansion was not determined. Low levels of normalized T-cell clonal expansion were also seen in some patients who did not respond.

Genomic DNA was isolated from the sorted cells so that the TCRbeta CDR3 region could be sequenced. The immunoSEQ Assay was used to sequence the TCRbeta CDR3 regions. TCRdb mirrors the immuneACCESS table, restricted to in-frame sequences. Some clones are absent from its copies; in checked studies, under half trace to an unresolved V gene, and the reason for the others is unknown. Recorded for this sample are about 68,000 clones; roughly four fifths of them occurred a single time. Around 9.9% of the sample is taken by the ten largest. Measured from the cysteine to the phenylalanine, the CDR3 is 18 residues long. Kept here is only the CDR3 DNA, which spans 54 bases and is read in frame from base 1. CDR1 and CDR2, looked up from the germline V gene, are MDHEN and SYDVKM. Compared with germline, V lacks 3 bases and J lacks 7 bases; bases without a gene match: 13.

The specimen was CD4+ or CD8+ T cells sorted from blood, collected in a trial of the OX40 agonist ivuxolimab. This clonotype was sampled from an adult with an advanced solid tumor such as melanoma, head and neck, liver or kidney cancer. The sequence is built from TRBV28 and TRBJ1-5; a stretch of 12 junction bases matches TRBD1. The nucleotides are TGTGCCAGCAGTTTCGGTACACCGGGACAGGGGGCCTCGCAGCCCCAGCATTTT. Translated, it reads CASSFGTPGQGASQPQHF.